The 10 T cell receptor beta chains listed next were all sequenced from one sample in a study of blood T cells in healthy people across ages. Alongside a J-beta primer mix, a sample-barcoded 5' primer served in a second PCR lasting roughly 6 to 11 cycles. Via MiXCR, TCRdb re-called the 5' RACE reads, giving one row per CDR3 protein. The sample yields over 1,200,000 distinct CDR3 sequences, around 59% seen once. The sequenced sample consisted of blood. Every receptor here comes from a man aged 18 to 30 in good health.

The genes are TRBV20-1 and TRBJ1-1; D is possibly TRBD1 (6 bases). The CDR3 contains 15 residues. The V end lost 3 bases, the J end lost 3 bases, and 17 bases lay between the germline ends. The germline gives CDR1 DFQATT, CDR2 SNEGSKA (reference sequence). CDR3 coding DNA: TGCAGTGCTAGGGTACAGGGTGGTATGTACACTGAAGCTTTCTTT. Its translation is CSARVQGGMYTEAFF.

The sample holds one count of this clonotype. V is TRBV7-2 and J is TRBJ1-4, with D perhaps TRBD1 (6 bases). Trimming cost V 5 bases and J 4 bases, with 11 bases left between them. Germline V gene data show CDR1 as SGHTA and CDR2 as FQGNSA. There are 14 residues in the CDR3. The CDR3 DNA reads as TGTGCCAGCAGCCGACAGGCCTATAATGAAAAACTGTTTTTT. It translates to CASSRQAYNEKLFF.

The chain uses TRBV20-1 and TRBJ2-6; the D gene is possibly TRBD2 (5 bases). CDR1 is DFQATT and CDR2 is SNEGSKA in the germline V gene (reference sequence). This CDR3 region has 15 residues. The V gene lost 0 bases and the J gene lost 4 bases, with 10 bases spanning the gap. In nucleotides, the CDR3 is TGCAGTGCTAGAGATAGGAGGAGCGGGGCCAACGTCCTGACTTTC. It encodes CSARDRRSGANVLTF.

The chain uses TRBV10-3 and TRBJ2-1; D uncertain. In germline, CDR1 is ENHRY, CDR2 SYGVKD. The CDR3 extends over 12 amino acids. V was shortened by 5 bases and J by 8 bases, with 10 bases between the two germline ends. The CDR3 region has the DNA TGTGCCATCAGTTCAACTGGAGATGAGCAGTTCTTC. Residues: CAISSTGDEQFF.

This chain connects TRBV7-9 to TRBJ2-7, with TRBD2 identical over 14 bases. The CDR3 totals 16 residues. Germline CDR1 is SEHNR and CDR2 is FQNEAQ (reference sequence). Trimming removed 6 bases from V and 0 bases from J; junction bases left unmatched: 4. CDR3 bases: TGTGCCAGCAGTGGACTAGCGGGGGGCTCCTCCTACGAGCAGTACTTC. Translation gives CASSGLAGGSSYEQYF.

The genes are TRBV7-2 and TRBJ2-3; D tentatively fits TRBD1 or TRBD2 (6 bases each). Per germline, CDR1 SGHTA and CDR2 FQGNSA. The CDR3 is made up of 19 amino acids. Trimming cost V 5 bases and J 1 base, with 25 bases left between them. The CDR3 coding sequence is TGTGCCAGCAGCCTGCGATATTTTCCGGGGGCGGATCGCACAGATACGCAGTATTTT. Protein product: CASSLRYFPGADRTDTQYF.

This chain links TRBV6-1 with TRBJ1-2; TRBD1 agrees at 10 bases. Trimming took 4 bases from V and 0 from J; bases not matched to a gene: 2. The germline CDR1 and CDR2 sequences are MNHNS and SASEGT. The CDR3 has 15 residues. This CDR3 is CASSAGTGANYGYTF. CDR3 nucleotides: TGTGCCAGCAGTGCGGGGACAGGGGCTAACTATGGCTACACCTTC.

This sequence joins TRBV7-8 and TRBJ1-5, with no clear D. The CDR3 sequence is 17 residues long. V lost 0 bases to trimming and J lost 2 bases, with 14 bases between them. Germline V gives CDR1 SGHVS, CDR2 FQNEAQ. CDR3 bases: TGTGCCAGCAGCTTAGCGGCAAATTCTTTCGGCAATCAGCCCCAGCATTTT. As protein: CASSLAANSFGNQPQHF. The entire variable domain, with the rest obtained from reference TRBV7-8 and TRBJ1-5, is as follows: GAGVSQSPRYKVAKRGQDVALRCDPISGHVSLFWYQQALGQGPEFLTYFQNEAQLDKSGLPSDRFFAERPEGSVSTLKIQRTQQEDSAVYLCASSLAANSFGNQPQHFGDGTRLSIL.

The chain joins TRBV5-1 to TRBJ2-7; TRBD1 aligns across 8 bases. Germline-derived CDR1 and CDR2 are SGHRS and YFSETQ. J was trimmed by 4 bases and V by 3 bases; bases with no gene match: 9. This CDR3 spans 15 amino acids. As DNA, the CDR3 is TGCGCCAGCAGCTCTGCGGGACAGGAGATATACGAGCAGTACTTC. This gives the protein CASSSAGQEIYEQYF. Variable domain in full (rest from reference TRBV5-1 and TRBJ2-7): KAGVTQTPRYLIKTRGQQVTLSCSPISGHRSVSWYQQTPGQGLQFLFEYFSETQRNKGNFPGRFSGRQFSNSRSEMNVSTLELGDSALYLCASSSAGQEIYEQYFGPGTRLTVT.

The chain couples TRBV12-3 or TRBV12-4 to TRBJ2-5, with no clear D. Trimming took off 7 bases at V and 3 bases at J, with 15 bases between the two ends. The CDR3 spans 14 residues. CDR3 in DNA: TGTGCCAGCACCATGCACGGGTCTGAAGAGACCCAGTACTTC. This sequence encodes CASTMHGSEETQYF.